The rows below give T cell receptor beta chains drawn from one sample of a study of radiotherapy plus CTLA-4 blockade in lung cancer. Sequencing used immunoSEQ multiplex PCR; TCRdb keeps in-frame clones, though not all of them. The data show around 56,000 clones, around 80% seen once. The sequenced sample was peripheral blood, obtained from a patient treated with radiotherapy plus ipilimumab. The receptors derive from a human donor with non-small cell lung cancer who had a complete response to radiotherapy plus ipilimumab. The CDR3 runs from the conserved cysteine through the conserved F or W. A D gene is named only where the DNA matches it firmly. Size is omitted from some rows. Given values are once, few, many or a class for expanded clones.

d_call	v_call	clone_size	j_call	cdr3_nt	cdr3_aa
.	TRBV5-1	once	TRBJ2-5	TGCGCCAGCAGCTTGGTCAGGCCCGACGAGGGGGAGCAGTACTTC	CASSLVRPDEGEQYF
TRBD2	TRBV11-2	.	TRBJ2-2	TGTGCCAGCAGCGTCCGGACTAGCGGTGAGGGGGAGCTGTTTTTT	CASSVRTSGEGELFF
.	TRBV5-1	.	TRBJ1-6	TGCGCCAGCAGCTACTCAGACGGGACCCTCCACTTT	CASSYSDGTLHF
TRBD1	TRBV5-5	few	TRBJ1-2	TGTGCCAGCAGCTTGGGGACAGGGGGCGACGGTGGCTACACCTTC	CASSLGTGGDGGYTF
.	TRBV29-1	.	TRBJ1-1	TGCAGCGTTGACCCCGGAGAAACCGGGGTCACTGAAGCTTTCTTT	CSVDPGETGVTEAFF
.	TRBV28	.	TRBJ1-3	TGTGCCAGCAGTCCAAATCTAAGAAACACCATATATTTT	CASSPNLRNTIYF
.	TRBV27	.	TRBJ1-2	TGTGCCAGCAGTTTAGTAACAGGATCTCCTCGTCTTAACTATGGCTACACCTTC	CASSLVTGSPRLNYGYTF
TRBD2	TRBV7-2	.	TRBJ2-7	TGTGCCAGCAGCTCCAGACTAGCGGGGACAAATGTCGGCGAGCAGTACTTC	CASSSRLAGTNVGEQYF
TRBD1	TRBV19	once	TRBJ2-5	TGTGCCAGTAAGGCCTACAGGGGGCTCCAAGAGACCCAGTACTTC	CASKAYRGLQETQYF
TRBD1	TRBV6-6	.	TRBJ2-1	TGTGCCAGCAGTGGACAGGGGAGCTCCTACAATGAGCAGTTCTTC	CASSGQGSSYNEQFF
.	TRBV4-1	once	TRBJ1-2	TGCGCCAGCCATGGGAGGGGAAACTATGGCTACACCTTC	CASHGRGNYGYTF
TRBD1	TRBV15	.	TRBJ1-4	TGTGCCACCAGCCTGAAGCCGGGACAGATTAATGAAAAACTGTTTTTT	CATSLKPGQINEKLFF
TRBD1	TRBV7-9	.	TRBJ2-7	TGTGCCAGCAGCTTACGGGACAGGGTCACCCAGCAGTACTTC	CASSLRDRVTQQYF
.	TRBV18	.	TRBJ2-7	TGTGCCAGCTCACCAGGAACAGGAGTTTTTTCCTACGAGCAGTACTTC	CASSPGTGVFSYEQYF
.	TRBV2	few	TRBJ1-2	TGTGCCAGCAAGGCCCAGACAGGCTTTGACACCTTC	CASKAQTGFDTF
.	TRBV6-6	.	TRBJ2-2	TGTGCCGTGGAGGGGATGGGCACCGGGGAGCTGTTTTTT	CAVEGMGTGELFF
.	TRBV27	once	TRBJ1-1	TGTGCCAGCAGCCCCCCCGGGAGCCCTGAAGCTTTCTTT	CASSPPGSPEAFF
TRBD2	TRBV5-1	.	TRBJ2-2	TGCGCCAGCAGCGCCGGACTAGCGGTGAACACCGGGGAGCTGTTTTTT	CASSAGLAVNTGELFF
.	TRBV12-5	.	TRBJ1-2	TGTGCTAGTGGCTCCGGTCTGTACTATGGCTACACCTTC	CASGSGLYYGYTF
.	TRBV5-6	.	TRBJ2-2	TGTGCCAGCAGCTTGGGACCCCCACACGGGAGTGGGACCGGGGAGCTGTTTTTT	CASSLGPPHGSGTGELFF
.	TRBV5-1	.	TRBJ2-4	TGCGCCAGCAGCCCGGGGGTCTTAGGGAACATTCAGTACTTC	CASSPGVLGNIQYF
TRBD2	TRBV6-9	.	TRBJ2-7	TGTGCCAGCAGTTACGCTAGCGGGGACCCCTACGAGCAGTACTTC	CASSYASGDPYEQYF
TRBD1	TRBV19	.	TRBJ2-2	TGTGCCTCCCGACAGGGGGCGGTGGCCGGGGAGCTGTTTTTT	CASRQGAVAGELFF
TRBD1	TRBV7-2	.	TRBJ1-5	TGTGCCAGCAGCTCCACAGGGGGCTTCAATCAGCCCCAGCATTTT	CASSSTGGFNQPQHF
.	TRBV19	once	TRBJ1-5	TGTGCCAGTAGTATTAAGGGGAGCAATCAGCCCCAGCATTTT	CASSIKGSNQPQHF
TRBD1	TRBV7-9	.	TRBJ2-4	TGTGCCAGCAGCCAACAGGGGGTCCTAGCCAAAAACATTCAGTACTTC	CASSQQGVLAKNIQYF
.	TRBV7-8	.	TRBJ1-6	TGTGCCAGCAGCCCATCTCAGTATTCACCCCTCCACTTT	CASSPSQYSPLHF
.	TRBV19	.	TRBJ2-5	TGTGCCAGTTCGGTGGGGGGAGAGGGGGAGACCCAGTACTTC	CASSVGGEGETQYF
.	TRBV7-9	.	TRBJ1-5	TGTGCCAGCAGCTTAGGACAGAACCGCAATCAGCCCCAGCATTTT	CASSLGQNRNQPQHF
TRBD1	TRBV6-5	.	TRBJ1-6	TGTGCCAGCAGCACAGGGGGTCGGAATTCACCCCTCCACTTT	CASSTGGRNSPLHF
TRBD1	TRBV7-6	once	TRBJ1-4	TGTGCCAGCAGCTCCTTTCCTCCGGGACAGATTTCAACTAATGAAAAACTGTTTTTT	CASSSFPPGQISTNEKLFF
.	TRBV19	.	TRBJ1-1	TGTGCCAGTAGTATCAGGGGCCTGAACACTGAAGCTTTCTTT	CASSIRGLNTEAFF
.	TRBV7-2	.	TRBJ2-7	TGTGCCAGCAGCTTGGGCAGCAGCACGCCGACCTACGAGCAGTACTTC	CASSLGSSTPTYEQYF
TRBD1	TRBV15	.	TRBJ1-2	TGTGCCACCAGCAGAGATCTTGGACAGGCAGTCTATGGCTACACCTTC	CATSRDLGQAVYGYTF
.	TRBV27	.	TRBJ2-2	TGTGCCAGCAGTTTAGACAGGATAAACGGGGAGCTGTTTTTT	CASSLDRINGELFF
.	TRBV5-1	few	TRBJ2-5	TGCGCCAGCAGCTTGGGGCAGTTGATAGAGACCCAGTACTTC	CASSLGQLIETQYF
TRBD1	TRBV14	.	TRBJ2-7	TGTGCCAGCAGCCGGGACAGGTTTTCCTACGAGCAGTACTTC	CASSRDRFSYEQYF
.	TRBV11-3	.	TRBJ1-4	TGTGCCAGCAGCTTAGGACAGAGGCTATCAGAAAAACTGTTTTTT	CASSLGQRLSEKLFF
.	TRBV2	.	TRBJ2-7	TGTGCCAGCGACGCCGTGAGGCTACGGAAGGCCTACGAGCAGTACTTC	CASDAVRLRKAYEQYF
.	TRBV18	once	TRBJ2-3	TGTGCCAGCTCACCATGGGCAGATGCCACAGATACGCAGTATTTT	CASSPWADATDTQYF
.	TRBV19	medium-sized	TRBJ1-6	TGTGCCAGTAGTTTCAGGGATTCACCCCTCCACTTT	CASSFRDSPLHF
.	TRBV7-8	few	TRBJ1-5	TGTGCCAGCAGCTTATTTAGCGATCAGCCCCAGCATTTT	CASSLFSDQPQHF
TRBD1	TRBV4-3	few	TRBJ1-1	TGCGCCAGCAGCCAAGGCAGTCGGACAGGGGCTGAAGCTTTCTTT	CASSQGSRTGAEAFF
.	TRBV11-2	.	TRBJ1-2	TGTGCCAGCAGCCAAGGGGTTCTCTATGGCTACACCTTC	CASSQGVLYGYTF
TRBD2	TRBV6-1	.	TRBJ2-1	TGTGCCAGCAGCTCAGGGACTAGCGGGGGCTATGAGCAGTTCTTC	CASSSGTSGGYEQFF
TRBD2	TRBV7-2	.	TRBJ2-1	TGTGCCAGCAGCTTTAGGCCTAGCGGGAGCTCCTACAATGAGCAGTTCTTC	CASSFRPSGSSYNEQFF